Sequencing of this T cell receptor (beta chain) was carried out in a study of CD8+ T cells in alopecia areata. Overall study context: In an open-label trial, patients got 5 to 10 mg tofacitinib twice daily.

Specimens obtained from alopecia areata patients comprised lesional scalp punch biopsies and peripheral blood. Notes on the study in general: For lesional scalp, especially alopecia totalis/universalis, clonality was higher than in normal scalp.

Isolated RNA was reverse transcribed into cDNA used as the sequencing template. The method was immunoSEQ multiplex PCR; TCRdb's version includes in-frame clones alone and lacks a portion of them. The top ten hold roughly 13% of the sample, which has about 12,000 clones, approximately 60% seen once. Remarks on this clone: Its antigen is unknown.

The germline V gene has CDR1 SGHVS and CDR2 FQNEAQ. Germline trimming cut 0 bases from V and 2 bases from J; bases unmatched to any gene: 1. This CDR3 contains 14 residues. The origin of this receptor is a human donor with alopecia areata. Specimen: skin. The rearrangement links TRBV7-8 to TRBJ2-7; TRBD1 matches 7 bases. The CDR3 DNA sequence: TGTGCCAGCAGCTTAGCGGGGACAGCCTACGAGCAGTACTTC. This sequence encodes CASSLAGTAYEQYF. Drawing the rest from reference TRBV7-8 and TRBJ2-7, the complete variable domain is GAGVSQSPRYKVAKRGQDVALRCDPISGHVSLFWYQQALGQGPEFLTYFQNEAQLDKSGLPSDRFFAERPEGSVSTLKIQRTQQEDSAVYLCASSLAGTAYEQYFGPGTRLTVT.